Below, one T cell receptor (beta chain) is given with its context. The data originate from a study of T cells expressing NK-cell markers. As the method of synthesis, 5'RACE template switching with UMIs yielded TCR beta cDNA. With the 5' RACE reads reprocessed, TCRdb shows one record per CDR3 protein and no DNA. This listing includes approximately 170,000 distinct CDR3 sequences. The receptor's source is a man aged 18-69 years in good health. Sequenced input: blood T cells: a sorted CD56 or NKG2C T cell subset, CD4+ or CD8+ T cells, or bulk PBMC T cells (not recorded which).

The CDR3 sequence is CASSLFSGENTIYF. This chain uses TRBV7-8 with TRBJ1-3. CDR1 SGHVS and CDR2 FQNEAQ come from the germline V gene. CDR3 length: 14 residues. Full variable domain (rest looked up from reference TRBV7-8 and TRBJ1-3): GAGVSQSPRYKVAKRGQDVALRCDPISGHVSLFWYQQALGQGPEFLTYFQNEAQLDKSGLPSDRFFAERPEGSVSTLKIQRTQQEDSAVYLCASSLFSGENTIYFGEGSWLTVV.